This TCR beta chain came from a study of glioma-infiltrating T cells after dendritic cell vaccination (dated by TCRdb to about 2016). The study in broad terms: The cohort comprised around 15 glioblastoma patients from Phase I and II dendritic cell vaccination trials, 9 newly diagnosed and 6 with recurrent disease. Each patient got three intradermal injections of the dendritic cell vaccine, spaced at biweekly intervals, in the arm below the axilla. Survival after dendritic cell vaccination was correlated with TCR sequencing metrics such as TIL content and the overlap between tumor and blood repertoires. Deep sequencing of TCR beta CDR3 regions was used to quantify tumor-infiltrating lymphocyte content and compare tumor and blood repertoires in dendritic cell-vaccinated glioblastoma patients. Between the early 2000s and the early 2010s, the patients were given dendritic cell vaccination pulsed with autologous tumor lysate. To make the vaccine, monocyte-derived dendritic cells were cultured for about seven days with IL-4 and GM-CSF and then pulsed overnight with autologous tumor lysate. Study-level results and caveats: No direct relationship between TCR clonality and survival was found, suggesting a diverse polyclonal response may matter. The TCR overlap response model with three groups was called speculative and said to need prospective validation. The cohort was small and heterogeneous, only a few patients had full blood and tumor sets, and even fewer had initial-recurrent tumor pairs. After dendritic cell vaccination, a higher estimated pretreatment TIL content predicted longer time to progression and longer overall survival.

The germline V and J ends show losses of 3 bases and 2 bases respectively, and no gene match explains 10 bases of the junction. The CDR3 spans 17 residues, from the cysteine through the phenylalanine. Only CDR3 DNA remains: 51 bases, in frame from the first base. From a lookup of the germline V gene, CDR1 and CDR2 are SGHTS and YDEGEE. The immunoSEQ assay amplified TCRB CDR3 regions from around 2 micrograms of genomic DNA, or from all available DNA when less than that amount was available. The multiplex PCR employed 60 forward primers targeting TCR V beta segments and 13 reverse primers targeting J beta segments. To estimate reads per starting template, synthetic control templates were spiked into each sample at limiting dilution. Reads of 87 bp were generated by sequencing on the Illumina HiSeq System. Per the authors' processing: To remove PCR and sequencing errors, closely related sequences were merged with a nearest neighbor algorithm. TCR overlap was measured as the percentage of unique tumor TCR beta sequences also present in the same patient's peripheral blood. TCRdb took over this immuneACCESS table, retaining in-frame rearrangements with V and J assigned. Such tables are incomplete; in checked studies, under half of the missing clones stem from an unresolved V gene, and the remainder is unexplained. The D gene and trimming were derived from the DNA, and the V and J assignments and clone size from that table. The sample table shows about 82,000 clones, and about 87% are seen once. Jointly, the top ten make up roughly 3.2% of the sample.

Selection of patients required sufficient residual fresh-frozen tumor tissue and over two years of available survival data. Molecular status otherwise varied across the glioblastoma patients, but none of them carried an isocitrate dehydrogenase mutation. PBMC were collected before vaccination, two weeks after the third vaccination, and at tumor progression when it occurred. The Qiagen DNeasy Blood extraction Kit was used to extract genomic DNA. This clone was seen just once. The antigen this receptor binds is unknown. Base-call qualities are not available, and no considerably larger clone is one nucleotide away.

The specimen was blood, collected before dendritic cell vaccination. The TCR originated in a human donor with glioblastoma. The chain employs TRBV5-8 and TRBJ1-2; the junction holds 10 bases that match TRBD1. In nucleotides, the sequence is TGTGCCAGCAGCTGTGCTATTTCGGACAGGGGGAACTATGGCTACACCTTC. It translates as CASSCAISDRGNYGYTF.